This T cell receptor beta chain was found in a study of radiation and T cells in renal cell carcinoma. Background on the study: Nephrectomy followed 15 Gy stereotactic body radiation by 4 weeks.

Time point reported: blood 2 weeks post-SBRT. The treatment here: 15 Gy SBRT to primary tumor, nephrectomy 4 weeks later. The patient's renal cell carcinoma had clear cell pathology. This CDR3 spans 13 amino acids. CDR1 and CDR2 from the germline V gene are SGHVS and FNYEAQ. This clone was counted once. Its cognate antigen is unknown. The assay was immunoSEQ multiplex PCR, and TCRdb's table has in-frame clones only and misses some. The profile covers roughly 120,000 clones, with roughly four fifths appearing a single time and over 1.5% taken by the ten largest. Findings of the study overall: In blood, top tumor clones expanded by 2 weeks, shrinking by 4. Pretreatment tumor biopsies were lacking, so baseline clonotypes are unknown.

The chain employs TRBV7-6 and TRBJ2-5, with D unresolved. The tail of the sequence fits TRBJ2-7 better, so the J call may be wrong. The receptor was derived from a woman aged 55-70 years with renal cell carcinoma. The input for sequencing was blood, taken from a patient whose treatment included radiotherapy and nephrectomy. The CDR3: CASSPGPDYEQYF. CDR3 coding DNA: TGTGCCAGCAGCCCCGGACCGGACTACGAGCAGTACTTC.